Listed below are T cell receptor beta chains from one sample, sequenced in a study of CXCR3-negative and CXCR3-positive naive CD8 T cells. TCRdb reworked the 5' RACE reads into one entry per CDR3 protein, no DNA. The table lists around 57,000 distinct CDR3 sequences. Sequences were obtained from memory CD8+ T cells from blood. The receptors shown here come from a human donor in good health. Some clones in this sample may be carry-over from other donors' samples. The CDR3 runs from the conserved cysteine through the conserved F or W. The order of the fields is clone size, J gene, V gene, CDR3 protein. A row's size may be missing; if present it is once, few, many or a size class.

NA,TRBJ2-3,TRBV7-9,CASSNPLGRSPPSTDTQYF
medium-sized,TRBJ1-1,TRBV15,CATSKSPDGSLEAFF
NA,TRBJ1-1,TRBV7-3,CASSLTSENTEAFF
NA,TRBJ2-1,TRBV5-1,CASTIAGYNEQFF
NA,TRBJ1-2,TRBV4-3,CASSQGLTAERGYTF
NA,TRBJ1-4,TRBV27,CASSPFPHRVEKLFF
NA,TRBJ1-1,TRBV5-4,CASSLEGLGLSEAFF
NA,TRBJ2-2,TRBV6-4,CASSDGAHTGELFF
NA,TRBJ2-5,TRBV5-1,CASSSGQGAIETQYF
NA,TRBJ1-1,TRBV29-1,CSATGTNTEAFF
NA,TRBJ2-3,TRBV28,CASIPIETDTQYF
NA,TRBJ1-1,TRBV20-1,CSARTAQGGDTEAFF
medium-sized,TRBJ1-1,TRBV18,CASSSMTGVNTEAFF
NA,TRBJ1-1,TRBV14,CASSLSTGGFTEAFF
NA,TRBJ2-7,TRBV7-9,CASSWTGLDSYEQYF
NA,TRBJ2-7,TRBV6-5,CASSYGAGGLDEQYF
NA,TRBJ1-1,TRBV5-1,CASSSLVQNTEAFF
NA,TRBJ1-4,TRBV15,CATSSDRVGNEKLFF
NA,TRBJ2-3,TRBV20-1,CSASCERSGVTDTQYF
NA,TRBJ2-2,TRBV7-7,CASSPMDSDTGELFF
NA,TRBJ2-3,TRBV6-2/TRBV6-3,CASSYYQQGNTDTQYF
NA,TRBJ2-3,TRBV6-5,CASSYFPVEDTQYF
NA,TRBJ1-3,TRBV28,CASSLPTLDKDSGNTIYF
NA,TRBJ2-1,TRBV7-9,CASSDQGDNEQFF
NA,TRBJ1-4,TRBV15,CATSRAAESNEKLFF
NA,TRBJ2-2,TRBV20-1,CSARSRLAGNTGELFF
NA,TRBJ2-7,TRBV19,CASSMGGVAGYEQYF
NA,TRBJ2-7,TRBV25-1,CASSDGLYEQYF
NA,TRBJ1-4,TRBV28,CASSSDSENEKLFF
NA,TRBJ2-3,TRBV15,CASTRGVSTDTQYF
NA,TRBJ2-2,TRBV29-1,CSVAGWGGELFF
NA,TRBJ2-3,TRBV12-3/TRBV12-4,CASSPIDSTDTQYF
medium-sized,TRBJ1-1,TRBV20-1,CSAAGGGDTEAFF
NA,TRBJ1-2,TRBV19,CASRLGNTYGYTF
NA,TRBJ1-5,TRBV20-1,CSARARIGSSQPQHF
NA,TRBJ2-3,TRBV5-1,CASSPGTGEGDTQYF
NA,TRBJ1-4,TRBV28,CASSPIGATNEKLFF
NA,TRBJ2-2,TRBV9,CASVDREGADGELFF
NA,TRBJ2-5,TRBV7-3,CASSLAGGEETQYF
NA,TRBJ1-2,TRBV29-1,CSVETESVGYTF
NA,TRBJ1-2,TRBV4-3,CASSQELVIHGYTF
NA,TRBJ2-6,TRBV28,CASTGTVLANVLTF
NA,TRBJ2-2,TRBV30,CAWSVAGVTTGELFF
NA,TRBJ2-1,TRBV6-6,CASEAGLQNEQFF
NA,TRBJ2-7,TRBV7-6,CASSPDAGLSYEQYF
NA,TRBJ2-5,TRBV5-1,CASSLASGGVRETQYF
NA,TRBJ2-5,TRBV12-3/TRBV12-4,CASSHAGYQETQYF
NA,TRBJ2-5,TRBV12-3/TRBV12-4,CASSRLAGQETQYF
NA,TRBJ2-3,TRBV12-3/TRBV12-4,CASSLDIQITDTQYF
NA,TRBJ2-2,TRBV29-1,CSVEPASSNTGELFF
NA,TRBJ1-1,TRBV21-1,CASHLGGGYLETEAFF
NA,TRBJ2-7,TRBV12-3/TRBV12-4,CASSWGQGYEQYF
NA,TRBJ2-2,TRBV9,CASSDGTGPILNTGELFF
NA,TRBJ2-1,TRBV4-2,CASSQLRETGNEQFF
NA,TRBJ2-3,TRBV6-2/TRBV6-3,CASSYSAGSSTDTQYF
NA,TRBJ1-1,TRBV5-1,CASSGGVQMNTEAFF
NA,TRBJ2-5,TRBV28,CASSPDSGETQYF
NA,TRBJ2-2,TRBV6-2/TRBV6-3,CASSYPRGDTGELFF